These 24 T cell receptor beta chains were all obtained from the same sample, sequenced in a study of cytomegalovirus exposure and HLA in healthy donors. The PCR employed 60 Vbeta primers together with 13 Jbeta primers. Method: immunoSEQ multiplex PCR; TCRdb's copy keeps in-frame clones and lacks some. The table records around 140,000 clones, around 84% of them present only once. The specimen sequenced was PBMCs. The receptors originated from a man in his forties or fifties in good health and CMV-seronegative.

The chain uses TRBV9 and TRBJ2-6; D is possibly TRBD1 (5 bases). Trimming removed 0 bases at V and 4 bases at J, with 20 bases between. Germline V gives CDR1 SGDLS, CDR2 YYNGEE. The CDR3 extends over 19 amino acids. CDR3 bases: TGTGCCAGCAGCGTAGCTACAGGCCGGTTAATCCCCGGGGCCAACGTCCTGACTTTC. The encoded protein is CASSVATGRLIPGANVLTF. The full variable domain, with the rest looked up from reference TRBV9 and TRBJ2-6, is DSGVTQTPKHLITATGQRVTLRCSPRSGDLSVYWYQQSLDQGLQFLIQYYNGEERAKGNILERFSAQQFPDLHSELNLSSLELGDSALYFCASSVATGRLIPGANVLTFGAGSRLTVL.

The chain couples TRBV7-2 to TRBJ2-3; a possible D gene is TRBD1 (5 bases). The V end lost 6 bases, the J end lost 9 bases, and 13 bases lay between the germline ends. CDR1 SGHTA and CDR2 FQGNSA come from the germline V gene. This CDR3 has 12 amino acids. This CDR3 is CASSSEPGTQYF. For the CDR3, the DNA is TGTGCCAGCAGTTCCGAACCAGGGACGCAGTATTTT.

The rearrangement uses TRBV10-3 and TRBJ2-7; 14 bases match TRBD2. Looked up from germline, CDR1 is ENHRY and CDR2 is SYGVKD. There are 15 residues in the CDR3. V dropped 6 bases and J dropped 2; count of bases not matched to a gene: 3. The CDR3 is CAIRGLAGDTYEQYF. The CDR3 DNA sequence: TGTGCCATCAGGGGACTAGCGGGAGACACCTACGAGCAGTACTTC.

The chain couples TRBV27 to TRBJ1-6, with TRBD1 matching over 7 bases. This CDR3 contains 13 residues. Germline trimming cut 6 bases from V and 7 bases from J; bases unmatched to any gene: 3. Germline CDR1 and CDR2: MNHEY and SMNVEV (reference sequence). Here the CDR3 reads CASRGQQNSPLHF. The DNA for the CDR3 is TGTGCCAGCAGGGGACAGCAAAATTCACCCCTCCACTTT.

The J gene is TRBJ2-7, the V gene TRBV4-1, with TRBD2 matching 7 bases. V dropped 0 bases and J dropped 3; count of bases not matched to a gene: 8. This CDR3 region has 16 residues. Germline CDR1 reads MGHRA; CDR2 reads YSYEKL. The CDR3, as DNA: TGCGCCAGCAGCCAAGACTTGGGAGGGACCCTCTACGAGCAGTACTTC. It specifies CASSQDLGGTLYEQYF.

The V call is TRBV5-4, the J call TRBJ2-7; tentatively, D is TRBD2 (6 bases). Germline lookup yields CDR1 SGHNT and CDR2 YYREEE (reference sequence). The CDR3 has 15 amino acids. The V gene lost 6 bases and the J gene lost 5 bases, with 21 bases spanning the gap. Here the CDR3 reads CASTLGGTVTHEQYF. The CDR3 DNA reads TGTGCCAGCACCCTTGGGGGGACGGTTACCCACGAGCAGTACTTC.

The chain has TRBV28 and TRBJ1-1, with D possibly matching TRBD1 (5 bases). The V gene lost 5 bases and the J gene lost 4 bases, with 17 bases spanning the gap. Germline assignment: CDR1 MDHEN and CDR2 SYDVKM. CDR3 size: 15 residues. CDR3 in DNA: TGTGCCAGCAGTGGGGCGATGGGGAGGTTCACTGAAGCTTTCTTT. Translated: CASSGAMGRFTEAFF.

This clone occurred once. CDR3 protein: CASSLDQGGGNTIYF. CDR3 coding DNA: TGTGCCAGCAGCTTGGACCAGGGAGGAGGAAACACCATATATTTT. The rearrangement joins TRBV5-4 to TRBJ1-3; possibly TRBD1 for D (5 bases). V was cut by 0 bases and J by 4 bases, with 11 bases left in between. Germline V gene sequence: CDR1 SGHNT, CDR2 YYREEE (reference sequence). There are 15 residues in the CDR3.

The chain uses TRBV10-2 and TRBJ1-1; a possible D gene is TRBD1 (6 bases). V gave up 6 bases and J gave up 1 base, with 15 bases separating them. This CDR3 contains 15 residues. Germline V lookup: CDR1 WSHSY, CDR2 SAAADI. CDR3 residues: CASSDRFERNTEAFF. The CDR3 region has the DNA TGCGCCAGCAGCGACAGGTTCGAGAGGAACACTGAAGCTTTCTTT.

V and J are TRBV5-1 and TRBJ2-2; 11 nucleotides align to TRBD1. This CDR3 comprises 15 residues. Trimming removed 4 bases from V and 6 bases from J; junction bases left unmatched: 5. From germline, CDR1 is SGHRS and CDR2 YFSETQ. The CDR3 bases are TGCGCCAGCAGCCCCTGGACAGGGGGCTCCGGGGAGCTGTTTTTT. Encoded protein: CASSPWTGGSGELFF.

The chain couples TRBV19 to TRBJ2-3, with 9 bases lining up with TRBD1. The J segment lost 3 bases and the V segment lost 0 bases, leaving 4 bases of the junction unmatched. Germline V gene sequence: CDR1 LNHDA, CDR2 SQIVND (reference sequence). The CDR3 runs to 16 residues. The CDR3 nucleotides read TGTGCCAGTAGTATAGAAGGGACAGGGAGAACAGATACGCAGTATTTT. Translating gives CASSIEGTGRTDTQYF.

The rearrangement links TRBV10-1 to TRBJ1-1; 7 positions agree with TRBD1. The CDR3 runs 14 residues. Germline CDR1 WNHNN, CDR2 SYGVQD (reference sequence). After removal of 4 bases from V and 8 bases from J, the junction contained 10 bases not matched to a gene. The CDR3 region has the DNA TGCGCCAGCAGTGCCCGGACAGGCATGGCCGAAGCTTTCTTT. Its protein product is CASSARTGMAEAFF.

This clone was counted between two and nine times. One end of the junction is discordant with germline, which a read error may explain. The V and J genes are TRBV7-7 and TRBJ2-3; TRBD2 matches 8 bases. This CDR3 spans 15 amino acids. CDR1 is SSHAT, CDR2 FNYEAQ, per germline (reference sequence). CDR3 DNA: TGTGCTAGCAGCTTAGCCCTAGGCGGGGGGGATACGCAGTATTTT. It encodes CASSLALGGGDTQYF.

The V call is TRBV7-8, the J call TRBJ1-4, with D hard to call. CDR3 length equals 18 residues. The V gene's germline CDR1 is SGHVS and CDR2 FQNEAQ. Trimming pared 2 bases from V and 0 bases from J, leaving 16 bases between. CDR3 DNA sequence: TGTGCCAGCAGCTTAAGAGGGAGGCGGAGGGCAACTAATGAAAAACTGTTTTTT. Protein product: CASSLRGRRRATNEKLFF.

The CDR3 is CASGGTSGTGELFF. CDR3 coding DNA: TGTGCTAGTGGCGGGACTAGCGGAACCGGGGAGCTGTTTTTT. The chain links TRBV12-5 to TRBJ2-2, with 11 positions matching TRBD2. The ends lost 6 bases at V and 5 bases at J; junction bases unmatched: 2. The germline V gene encodes CDR1 LGHNT and CDR2 FRNRAP. The CDR3 is 14 amino acids.

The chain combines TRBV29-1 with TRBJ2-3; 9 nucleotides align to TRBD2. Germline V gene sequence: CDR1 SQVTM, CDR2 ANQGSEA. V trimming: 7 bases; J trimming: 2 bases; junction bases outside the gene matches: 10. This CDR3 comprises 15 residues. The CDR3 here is CSGSGREGHTDTQYF. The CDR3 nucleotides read TGCAGCGGATCAGGGCGGGAGGGCCACACAGATACGCAGTATTTT.

In DNA form, the CDR3 reads TGTGCCAGCAGCTTCGCGACTAGCGATAAGCAGTACTTC. It encodes CASSFATSDKQYF. V is TRBV11-2 and J is TRBJ2-7; 8 bases map to TRBD2. Trimming removed 3 bases from V and 8 bases from J; junction bases left unmatched: 6. The CDR3 is 13 residues long. Germline values: CDR1 SGHAT, CDR2 FQNNGV.

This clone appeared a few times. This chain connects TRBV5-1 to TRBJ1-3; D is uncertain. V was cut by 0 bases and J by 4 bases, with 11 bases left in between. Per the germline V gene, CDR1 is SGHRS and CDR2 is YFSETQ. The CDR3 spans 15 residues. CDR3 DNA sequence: TGCGCCAGCAGCTTGGAAGAGGTTGGGGGAAACACCATATATTTT. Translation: CASSLEEVGGNTIYF. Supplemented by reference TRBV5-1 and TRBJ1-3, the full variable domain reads KAGVTQTPRYLIKTRGQQVTLSCSPISGHRSVSWYQQTPGQGLQFLFEYFSETQRNKGNFPGRFSGRQFSNSRSEMNVSTLELGDSALYLCASSLEEVGGNTIYFGEGSWLTVV.

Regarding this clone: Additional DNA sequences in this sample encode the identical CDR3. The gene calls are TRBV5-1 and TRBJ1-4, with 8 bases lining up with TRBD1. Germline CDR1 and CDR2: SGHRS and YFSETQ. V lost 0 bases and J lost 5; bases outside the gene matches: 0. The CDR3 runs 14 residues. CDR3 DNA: TGCGCCAGCAGCTTGGGACAGGGGAATGAAAAACTGTTTTTT. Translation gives CASSLGQGNEKLFF. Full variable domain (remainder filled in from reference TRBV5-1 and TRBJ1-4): KAGVTQTPRYLIKTRGQQVTLSCSPISGHRSVSWYQQTPGQGLQFLFEYFSETQRNKGNFPGRFSGRQFSNSRSEMNVSTLELGDSALYLCASSLGQGNEKLFFGSGTQLSVL.

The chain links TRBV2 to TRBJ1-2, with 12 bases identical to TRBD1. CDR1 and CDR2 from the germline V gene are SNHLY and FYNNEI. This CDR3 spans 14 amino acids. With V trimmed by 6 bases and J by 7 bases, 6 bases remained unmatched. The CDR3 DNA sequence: TGTGCCAGCAGACCGGGACAGGGGGCGGTTGGCTACACCTTC. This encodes CASRPGQGAVGYTF.

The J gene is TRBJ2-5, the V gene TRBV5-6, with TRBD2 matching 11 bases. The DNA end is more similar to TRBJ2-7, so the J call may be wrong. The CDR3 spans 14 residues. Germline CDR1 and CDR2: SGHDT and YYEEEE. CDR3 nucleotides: TGTGCCAGCAGCACGGGACTAGCGGACTACGAGCAGTACTTC. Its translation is CASSTGLADYEQYF.

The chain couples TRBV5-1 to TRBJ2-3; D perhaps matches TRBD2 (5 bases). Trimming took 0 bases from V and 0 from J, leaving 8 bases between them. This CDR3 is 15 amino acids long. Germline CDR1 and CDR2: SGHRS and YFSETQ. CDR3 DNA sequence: TGCGCCAGCAGCTTGGGACTACCTAGCACAGATACGCAGTATTTT. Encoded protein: CASSLGLPSTDTQYF.

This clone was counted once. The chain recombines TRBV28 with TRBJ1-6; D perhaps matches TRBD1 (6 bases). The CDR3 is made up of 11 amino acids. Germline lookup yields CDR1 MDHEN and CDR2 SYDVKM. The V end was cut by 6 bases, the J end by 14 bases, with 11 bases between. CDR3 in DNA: TGTGCCAGCAGCCTACAGGGATCCCTCCACTTT. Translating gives CASSLQGSLHF.

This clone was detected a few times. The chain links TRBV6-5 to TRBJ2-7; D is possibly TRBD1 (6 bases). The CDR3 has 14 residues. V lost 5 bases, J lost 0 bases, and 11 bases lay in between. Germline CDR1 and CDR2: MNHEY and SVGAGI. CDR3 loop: CASSRGQFSYEQYF. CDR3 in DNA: TGTGCCAGCAGTCGAGGACAGTTCTCCTACGAGCAGTACTTC.